This entry lists 9 T cell receptor beta chains sequenced from one sample in a study of blood T cells in healthy people across ages. A second PCR of 7 to 11 cycles used a sample-barcoded 5' primer and a J-beta primer mix. TCRdb reprocessed the 5' RACE reads with MiXCR, giving one entry per CDR3 protein. The sample includes 1.8 million or so distinct CDR3 sequences, around 40% of them seen just once. Material for sequencing was blood. The receptor source for this set is a human donor in good health.

The chain combines TRBV7-2 with TRBJ1-6, with D possibly being TRBD1 (6 bases). In germline, CDR1 is SGHTA, CDR2 FQGNSA. The V and J ends lost 3 bases and 9 bases respectively, with 15 bases between them. The CDR3 totals 15 residues. DNA for the CDR3: TGTGCCAGCAGCTTTCGTTTCCAGGGGACTTCACCCCTCCACTTT. This gives the protein CASSFRFQGTSPLHF.

This clonotype showed up just a few times. V and J are TRBV20-1 and TRBJ2-4; 7 bases are shared with TRBD1. The closer fit of TRBJ2-7 to the DNA end suggests the J call may be wrong. Germline loops: CDR1 DFQATT, CDR2 SNEGSKA (reference sequence). The CDR3 runs to 14 residues. CDR3 DNA sequence: TGCAGTGCTATAAGTATTCAGGGGGACTACGAGCAGTACTTC. Its protein is CSAISIQGDYEQYF.

The V gene is TRBV24-1, the J gene TRBJ2-1; D might be TRBD1 (6 bases). The CDR3 totals 15 residues. Germline values: CDR1 KGHDR, CDR2 SFDVKD. Trimming removed 3 bases at V and 13 bases at J, with 21 bases between. CDR3 DNA sequence: TGTGCCACCAGTGATCCACAGGGATCCTCGGAGACCCAGTTCTTC. This encodes CATSDPQGSSETQFF.

A few counts support this clonotype. A read error may produce the germline difference seen at one junction end. The gene calls are TRBV7-2 and TRBJ2-4; 7 positions match TRBD2. The J call may be mistaken, given a closer DNA end match to TRBJ2-7. Germline V gene data show CDR1 as SGHTA and CDR2 as FQGNSA. The CDR3 totals 15 residues. CDR3 sequence reads: CACSTLSGRPYEQYF. CDR3 bases: TGTGCCTGCAGCACACTTAGCGGGCGCCCCTACGAGCAGTACTTC.

This clonotype was picked up many times. The rearrangement joins TRBV29-1 to TRBJ2-7, with D possibly TRBD1 on 6 matching bases. The length of the CDR3 is 13 residues. With 3 bases removed from V and 8 bases from J, the gap between germline ends came to 17 bases. Germline V gene data show CDR1 as SQVTM and CDR2 as ANQGSEA. The CDR3: CSVDVSGAVQQYF. CDR3 bases: TGCAGCGTTGATGTGTCAGGGGCCGTCCAGCAGTACTTC.

This CDR3 is CASKDREYSNQPQHF. DNA of the CDR3: TGTGCCAGCAAGGACAGGGAGTATAGCAATCAGCCCCAGCATTTT. The V gene is TRBV7-2, the J gene TRBJ1-5, with 8 bases matching TRBD1. With 7 bases clipped from V and 0 bases from J, the junction kept 5 bases outside the gene matches. Germline assignment: CDR1 SGHTA and CDR2 FQGNSA. The CDR3 consists of 15 residues.

This rearrangement joins TRBV20-1 to TRBJ2-5; the D gene is possibly TRBD1 (7 bases). The CDR3 has 14 amino acids. The germline gives CDR1 DFQATT, CDR2 SNEGSKA (reference sequence). Deletions cut 3 bases from V and 0 bases from J, with 11 bases between. The CDR3 reads CSARRDSNQETQYF. Written as DNA, the CDR3 is TGCAGTGCTAGGCGGGACAGTAACCAAGAGACCCAGTACTTC.

In this sample, this clonotype turned up once. This chain uses TRBV20-1 with TRBJ1-2; maybe TRBD1 (5 bases). This CDR3 contains 14 residues. V was shortened by 2 bases and J by 6 bases, with 16 bases between the two germline ends. Germline CDR1 reads DFQATT; CDR2 reads SNEGSKA (reference sequence). The CDR3 protein is CSARKSRQRDGYTF. DNA for the CDR3: TGCAGTGCTAGAAAGTCACGACAGAGAGATGGCTACACCTTC.

The sample holds a few counts of this clonotype. The V call is TRBV20-1, the J call TRBJ1-2; TRBD1 aligns across 11 bases. Losses at the gene ends were 3 bases for V and 7 bases for J; bases not matched to a gene: 7. Per germline, CDR1 DFQATT and CDR2 SNEGSKA (reference sequence). The CDR3 has 14 amino acids. CDR3 DNA sequence: TGCAGTGCTAGCCTGACCGGGACAGGGGGTGGCTACACCTTC. It encodes CSASLTGTGGGYTF.